Listed below are T cell receptor beta chains from one sample, sequenced in a study of T cells after yellow fever vaccination. Each CDR3 protein is one row after TCRdb ran MiXCR on the 5' RACE reads. Counted here are about 52,000 distinct CDR3 sequences, approximately 7% occurring once; the ten biggest clones make up 20% to 25%. The source material was CD8+ T cells not binding an NS4B(214-222) dextramer, sorted from PBMCs, sampled around 45 days after the first yellow fever vaccination. These receptors were obtained from a young man who received the YFV17D yellow fever vaccine. CDR3s include the opening cysteine and the closing phenylalanine or tryptophan. D genes are given only for firm matches. Where a row states a size, it is once, few, many or the class of an expanded clone; other rows omit it.

size	V	J	D	DNA	CDR3
-	TRBV27	TRBJ2-1	-	TGTGCCAGCAGAGTCGAGCTGGGGAGCTCCTACAATGAGCAGTTCTTC	CASRVELGSSYNEQFF
-	TRBV28	TRBJ1-1	-	TGTGCCAGCAGTTTCCTGGACACTGAAGCTTTCTTT	CASSFLDTEAFF
-	TRBV7-2	TRBJ1-1	-	TGTGCCAGCAGCTTTGCCACAGCACTAGCTTTCTTT	CASSFATALAFF
few	TRBV7-6	TRBJ1-5	TRBD1	TGTGCCAGCAGCTTGGGCCGGACAGGCGCCAATCAGCCCCAGCATTTT	CASSLGRTGANQPQHF
many	TRBV11-2	TRBJ2-7	-	TGTGCCAGCAGCTTAGCGGACGGGACCTACGAGCAGTACTTC	CASSLADGTYEQYF
few	TRBV20-1	TRBJ2-7	TRBD2	TGCAGTGCTAGAGATTGGGAGAGCGGGGGGCCCTACGAGCAGTACTTC	CSARDWESGGPYEQYF
many	TRBV7-9	TRBJ2-1	TRBD1	TGTGCCAGCAGCCCCGACAGGGTCCCTCAGGCTGAGCAGTTCTTC	CASSPDRVPQAEQFF
many	TRBV5-1	TRBJ2-7	TRBD1	TGCGCCAGCAGCTTGGAGGGACAGGGGGCTGATGAGCAGTACTTC	CASSLEGQGADEQYF
-	TRBV6-1	TRBJ2-1	-	TGTGCCAGCGGAACTAGAGTCAGTGAGCAGTTCTTC	CASGTRVSEQFF
many	TRBV3-1	TRBJ2-3	-	TGTGCCAGCAGCCAAGGGGCCAGCGCGTCGGATACGCAGTATTTT	CASSQGASASDTQYF
few	TRBV29-1	TRBJ1-5	-	TGCAGCGTTGAAGAGCCAGGGAGTCAGCCCCAGCATTTT	CSVEEPGSQPQHF
-	TRBV20-1	TRBJ1-2	-	TGCAGTGCTAACAGCCCCGGGGACTATGGCTACACCTTC	CSANSPGDYGYTF
many	TRBV7-9	TRBJ2-7	-	TGTGCCAGCAGCCATACCCTCGACTACGAGCAGTACTTC	CASSHTLDYEQYF
many	TRBV19	TRBJ2-5	-	TGTGCCAGTAGTACCTCGTGGGGTCCTCAGACCCAGTACTTC	CASSTSWGPQTQYF
many	TRBV2	TRBJ1-5	TRBD1	TGTGCCAGTCAGACAGGGAGGTGGGTAGGCAATCAGCCCCAGCATTTT	CASQTGRWVGNQPQHF
-	TRBV7-7	TRBJ2-1	-	TGTGCCAGCAGCTTAGGTACGGTAGGCGATGAGCAGTTCTTC	CASSLGTVGDEQFF
many	TRBV29-1	TRBJ1-2	-	TGCAGCGTTGATGTCAGGGGCCAATATGGCTACACCTTC	CSVDVRGQYGYTF
-	TRBV4-2	TRBJ2-7	-	TGTGCCAGCAGCCAAGGGGGCTCGAGCTCCTACGAGCAGTACTTC	CASSQGGSSSYEQYF
many	TRBV12-3/TRBV12-4	TRBJ2-3	-	TGTGCCAGCAGTTTAGCAGTCGGAATAATGGACACAGATACGCAGTATTTT	CASSLAVGIMDTDTQYF
-	TRBV5-1	TRBJ2-3	-	TGCGCCAGCAGCAGATACAGGGCCACAGATACGCAGTATTTT	CASSRYRATDTQYF
many	TRBV10-2	TRBJ2-5	TRBD2	TGCGCCAGCAGTGAGTCCACGCGGGAGACCTCCCAAGAGACCCAGTACTTC	CASSESTRETSQETQYF
-	TRBV3-1	TRBJ2-5	-	TGTGCCAGCAGCCAGGTAGTATCGGAGACCCAGTACTTC	CASSQVVSETQYF
many	TRBV25-1	TRBJ2-5	TRBD2	TGTGCCAGCAGTGTTGGGGGGGCCCAGTACTTC	CASSVGGAQYF
many	TRBV7-2	TRBJ2-3	TRBD2	TGTGCCAGCAGCAACCCAAGCGGGGGGGATGATACGCAGTATTTT	CASSNPSGGDDTQYF
many	TRBV5-4	TRBJ2-1	-	TGTGCCAGCAGCTTGAACTACAATGAGCAGTTCTTC	CASSLNYNEQFF
few	TRBV20-1	TRBJ1-6	-	TGCAGTGCTTTCCCCACACCCCTCCACTTT	CSAFPTPLHF
many	TRBV4-3	TRBJ2-4	-	TGCGCCAGCAGCCAAGTCACCCACCCGGGGGCAGCCAAAAACATTCAGTACTTC	CASSQVTHPGAAKNIQYF
-	TRBV7-8	TRBJ2-5	TRBD2	TGTGCCAGCAGCCTCACTAGCGGGGGGATCTTTAAAGAGACCCAGTACTTC	CASSLTSGGIFKETQYF
-	TRBV11-2	TRBJ1-2	-	TGTGCCAGCAGTCCTGCCGGGGGGGGGGCGTCCGGCTACACCTTC	CASSPAGGGASGYTF
few	TRBV11-2	TRBJ2-3	TRBD2	TGTGCCAGCAGCTTAAGTGTACTAGCGGGGGGCCTCACAGATACGCAGTATTTT	CASSLSVLAGGLTDTQYF
many	TRBV21-1	TRBJ2-4	-	TGTGCCAGCAGCTCCGGGACAGGGGAAAACATTCAGTACTTC	CASSSGTGENIQYF
-	TRBV7-9	TRBJ1-5	-	TGTGCCAGCAGCTTAGGGGCGGGGGGGCAGCCCCAGCATTTT	CASSLGAGGQPQHF
many	TRBV15	TRBJ1-5	-	TGTGCCACCAGCCCGGGTAGCAATCAGCCCCAGCATTTT	CATSPGSNQPQHF
few	TRBV6-5	TRBJ1-4	-	TGTGCCAGCAGTTACCACGGGGGCGCATCTAATGAAAAACTGTTTTTT	CASSYHGGASNEKLFF
few	TRBV20-1	TRBJ1-2	-	TGCAGTGCTCCGGACATGAGGTCACGTGTATATGGCTACACCTTC	CSAPDMRSRVYGYTF
few	TRBV7-3	TRBJ2-3	-	TGTGCCAGCAGCTTAATAGGGTCCACAGATACGCAGTATTTT	CASSLIGSTDTQYF
few	TRBV20-1	TRBJ2-1	-	TGCAGTGCTAGAATGCCTACTATCAATGAGCAGTTCTTC	CSARMPTINEQFF
few	TRBV7-9	TRBJ2-7	TRBD1	TGTGCCAGCAGCTTAGTAGGACAGGGATACGAGCAGTACTTC	CASSLVGQGYEQYF
many	TRBV4-2	TRBJ2-3	TRBD2	TGTGCCAGCAGCCAAGAGTTCAGCGGGGGGGAAGCGGGTACGCAGTATTTT	CASSQEFSGGEAGTQYF
many	TRBV11-2	TRBJ2-1	-	TGTGCCAGCAGCTTACAGGGTCTCTATGAGCAGTTCTTC	CASSLQGLYEQFF
-	TRBV4-3	TRBJ1-1	-	TGCGCCAGCACCGCGAGTACCGGGACATTTCACACTGAAGCTTTCTTT	CASTASTGTFHTEAFF
-	TRBV5-5	TRBJ2-7	-	TGTGCCAGCAGCCGGGCCCAAGGAGGTTTTGATGGAACCTACGAGCAGTACTTC	CASSRAQGGFDGTYEQYF
many	TRBV12-3/TRBV12-4	TRBJ2-7	TRBD1	TGTGCCAGCAGAGCCGCCGGGACAGGGGAACCCTACGAGCAGTACTTC	CASRAAGTGEPYEQYF
many	TRBV28	TRBJ1-5	-	TGTGCCAGCATTCACAAACTGTCTGTTTATAGCAATCAGCCCCAGCATTTT	CASIHKLSVYSNQPQHF
-	TRBV4-1	TRBJ2-1	-	TGCGGCAGCAGCCAGGCCCAAGGACTGGATGAGCAGTTCTTC	CGSSQAQGLDEQFF
many	TRBV7-3	TRBJ2-2	-	TGTGCCAGCAGCTTACAGGGAAACACCGGGGAGCTGTTTTTT	CASSLQGNTGELFF
few	TRBV10-3	TRBJ2-1	TRBD2	TGTGCCATCCAGGATCGGGGGGGCCTCAATGAGCAGTTCTTC	CAIQDRGGLNEQFF
few	TRBV12-3/TRBV12-4	TRBJ1-1	-	TGTGCCAGCATGTGGAGGGAGCACGCTGAAGCTTTCTTT	CASMWREHAEAFF
-	TRBV30	TRBJ2-7	-	TGTGCCTGGAGTAACTCCTACGAGCAGTACTTC	CAWSNSYEQYF
few	TRBV12-3/TRBV12-4	TRBJ2-5	TRBD2	TGTGCCAGCAGCTCGACCGGGACGGGGGGTGAAGAGACCCAGTACTTC	CASSSTGTGGEETQYF